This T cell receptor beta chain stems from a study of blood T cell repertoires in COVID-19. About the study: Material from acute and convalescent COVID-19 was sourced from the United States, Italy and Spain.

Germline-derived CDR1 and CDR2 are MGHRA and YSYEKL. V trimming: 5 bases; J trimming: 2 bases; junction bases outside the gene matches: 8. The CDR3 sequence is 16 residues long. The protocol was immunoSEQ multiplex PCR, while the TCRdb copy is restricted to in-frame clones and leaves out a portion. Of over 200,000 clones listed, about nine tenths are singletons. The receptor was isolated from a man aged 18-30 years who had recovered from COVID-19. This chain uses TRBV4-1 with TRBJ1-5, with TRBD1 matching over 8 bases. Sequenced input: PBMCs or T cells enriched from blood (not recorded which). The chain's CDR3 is CASSLMGGQGNQPQHF. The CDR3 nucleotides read TGCGCCAGCAGCTTGATGGGGGGACAGGGCAATCAGCCCCAGCATTTT.